The 4 T cell receptor beta chains presented below share a single source sample, sequenced in a study of blood T cell repertoires in COVID-19. Only in-frame clones appear in the TCRdb table, and some are missing; sequencing was by immunoSEQ multiplex PCR. The sample has 200,000 to 250,000 clones, about 88% seen once; the top ten hold approximately 2.7%. Sequencing was performed on PBMCs or T cells enriched from blood (not recorded which). The receptors stem from a woman in her 30s who had recovered from COVID-19.

The V gene is TRBV7-2, the J gene TRBJ2-3; TRBD2 matches at 11 bases. Germline V CDR1 and CDR2: SGHTA, FQGNSA. V gave up 1 base and J gave up 7 bases; unmatched junction bases: 4. The CDR3 spans 15 residues. The CDR3 DNA sequence: TGTGCCAGCAGCTTAGAAACTAGCGGGGGTTATACGCAGTATTTT. It encodes CASSLETSGGYTQYF.

The J gene is TRBJ2-7, the V gene TRBV4-3; D call uncertain. CDR3 length: 14 amino acids. Per the germline V gene, CDR1 is LGHNA and CDR2 is YSLEER. Trimming took 0 bases from V and 0 from J, leaving 6 bases between them. CDR3 residues: CASSQDSFSYEQYF. The CDR3 coding sequence is TGCGCCAGCAGCCAAGACAGTTTCTCCTACGAGCAGTACTTC.

The rearrangement links TRBV13 to TRBJ2-4, with 7 bases aligning to TRBD2. Germline V CDR1 and CDR2: PRHDT, FYEKMQ (reference sequence). Trimming at V came to 6 bases and at J to 6 bases, leaving 5 bases not matched to a gene. The length of the CDR3 is 13 residues. The CDR3 DNA follows: TGTGCCAGCAGGGCGGGGGTCGGAAACATTCAGTACTTC. Protein sequence: CASRAGVGNIQYF.

The rearrangement uses TRBV5-6 and TRBJ1-6; D gene uncertain. Trimming cost V 0 bases and J 0 bases, with 4 bases left between them. The CDR3 contains 15 residues. Germline assignment: CDR1 SGHDT and CDR2 YYEEEE. In DNA, the CDR3 is TGTGCCAGCAGCTTGGCCCGCTCCTATAATTCACCCCTCCACTTT. Residues: CASSLARSYNSPLHF.